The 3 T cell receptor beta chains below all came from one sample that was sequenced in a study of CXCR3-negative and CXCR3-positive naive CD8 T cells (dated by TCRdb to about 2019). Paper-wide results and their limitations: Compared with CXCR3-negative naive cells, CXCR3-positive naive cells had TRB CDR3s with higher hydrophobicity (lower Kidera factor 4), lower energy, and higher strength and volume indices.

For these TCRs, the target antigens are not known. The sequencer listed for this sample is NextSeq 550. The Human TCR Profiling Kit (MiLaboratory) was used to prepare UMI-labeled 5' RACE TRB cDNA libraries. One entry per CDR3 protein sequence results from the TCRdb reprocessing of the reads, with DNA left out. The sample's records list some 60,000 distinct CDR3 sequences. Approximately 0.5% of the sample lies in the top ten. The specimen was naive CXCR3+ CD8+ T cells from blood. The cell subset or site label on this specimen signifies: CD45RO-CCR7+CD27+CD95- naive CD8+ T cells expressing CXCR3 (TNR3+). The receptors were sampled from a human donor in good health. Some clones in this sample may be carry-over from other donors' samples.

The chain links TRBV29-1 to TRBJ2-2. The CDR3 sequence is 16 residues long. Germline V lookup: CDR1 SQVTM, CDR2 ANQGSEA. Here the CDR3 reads CSVEDLTGLNTGELFF.

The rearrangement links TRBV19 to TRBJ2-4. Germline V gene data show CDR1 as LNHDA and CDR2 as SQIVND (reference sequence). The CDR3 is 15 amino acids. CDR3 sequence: CASSIEGAGKNIQYF.

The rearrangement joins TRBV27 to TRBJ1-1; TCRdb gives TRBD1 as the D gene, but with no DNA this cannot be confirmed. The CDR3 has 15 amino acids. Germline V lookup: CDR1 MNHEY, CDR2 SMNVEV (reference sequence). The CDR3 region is CASSLTGNGYTEAFF.